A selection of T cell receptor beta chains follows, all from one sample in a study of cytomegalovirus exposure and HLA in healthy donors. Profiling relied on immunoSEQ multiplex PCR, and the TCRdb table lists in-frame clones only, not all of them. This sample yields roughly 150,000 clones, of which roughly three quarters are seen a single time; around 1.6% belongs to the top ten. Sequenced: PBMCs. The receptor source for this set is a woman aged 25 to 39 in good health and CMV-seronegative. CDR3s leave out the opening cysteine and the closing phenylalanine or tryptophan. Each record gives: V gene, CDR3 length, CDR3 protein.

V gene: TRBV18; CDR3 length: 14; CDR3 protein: ASSLGSGGASGPQH
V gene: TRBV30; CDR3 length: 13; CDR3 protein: AWSGGTGAGQPQH
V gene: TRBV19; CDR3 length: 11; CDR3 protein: ASSIEQGNGYT
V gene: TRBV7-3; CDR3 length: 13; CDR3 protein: ASSSSTRSYNEQF
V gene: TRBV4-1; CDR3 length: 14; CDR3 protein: ASSQDSDPGAETQY
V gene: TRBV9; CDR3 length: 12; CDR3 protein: ASSVVGEVGPLH
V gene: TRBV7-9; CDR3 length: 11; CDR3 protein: ASSLSQGPEQF
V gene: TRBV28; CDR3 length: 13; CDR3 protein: ASSSLQGVYNEQF
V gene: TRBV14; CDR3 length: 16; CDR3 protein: ASSQDRIGRFGYNEQF
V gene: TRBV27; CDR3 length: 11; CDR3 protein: ASSFGRACEQY
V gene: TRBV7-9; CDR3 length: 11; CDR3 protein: ASRLQFEDERF
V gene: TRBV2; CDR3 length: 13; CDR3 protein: ASSDGGVIYNEQF
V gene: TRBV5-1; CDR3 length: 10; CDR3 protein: ASSREAYGYT
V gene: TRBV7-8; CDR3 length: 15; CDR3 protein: ASSLVTGITSPGELF
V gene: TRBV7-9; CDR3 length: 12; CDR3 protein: ASSLHRETDTQY
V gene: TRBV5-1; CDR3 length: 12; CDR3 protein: ASSDRTGGYGYT
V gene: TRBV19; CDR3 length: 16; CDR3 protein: ASSISYRGPIRYNEQF
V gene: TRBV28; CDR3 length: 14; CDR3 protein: ASSLSVTGLNYGYT
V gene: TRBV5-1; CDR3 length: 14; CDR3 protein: ASSLIRGSSNQPQH
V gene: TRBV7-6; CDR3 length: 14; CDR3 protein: ASSPGQGASNYGYT
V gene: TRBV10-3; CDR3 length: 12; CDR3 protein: AIRGTSGGDTQY
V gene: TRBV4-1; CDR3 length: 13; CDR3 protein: ASSRMDRDNGEQY
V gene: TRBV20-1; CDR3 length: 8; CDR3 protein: SASIETQY
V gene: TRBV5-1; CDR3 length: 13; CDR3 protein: ASSQGQGHQETQY
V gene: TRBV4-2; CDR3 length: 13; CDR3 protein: ASSQALAGGHEQF
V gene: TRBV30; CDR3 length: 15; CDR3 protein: AWSVRVWGNSNQPQH
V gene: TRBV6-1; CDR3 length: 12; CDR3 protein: ASIWDRRNTEAF
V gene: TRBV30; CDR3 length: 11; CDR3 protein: ARRGASTDTQY
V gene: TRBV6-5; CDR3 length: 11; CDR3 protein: ASRGSVVTEAF
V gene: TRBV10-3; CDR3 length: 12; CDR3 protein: AVGLGLAHNEQF
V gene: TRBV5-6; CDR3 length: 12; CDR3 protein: ASKGVTGGNTIY
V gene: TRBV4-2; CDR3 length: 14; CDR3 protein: ASSQDLGGSYNEQF
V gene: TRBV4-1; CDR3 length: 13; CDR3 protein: ASSLWSGNTRELF
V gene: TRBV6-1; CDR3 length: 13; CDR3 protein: ASSNPGTGGSPLH
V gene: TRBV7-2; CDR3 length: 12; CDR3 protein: ASSLAGEDHEQF
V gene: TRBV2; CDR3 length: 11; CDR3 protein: ASNPAGGWEQY
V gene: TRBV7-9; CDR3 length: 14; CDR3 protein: ASSHGLAGQGETQY
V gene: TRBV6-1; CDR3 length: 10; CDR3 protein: ASSQGQETQY
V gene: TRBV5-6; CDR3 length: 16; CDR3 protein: ASIRYGTGGSGANVLT
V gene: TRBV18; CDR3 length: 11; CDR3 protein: ASSIRSNEKLF
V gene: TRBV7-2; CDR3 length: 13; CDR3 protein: ASNLNGQPIYGYT
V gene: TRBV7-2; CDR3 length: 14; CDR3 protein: ASSRGTGGVNTEAF
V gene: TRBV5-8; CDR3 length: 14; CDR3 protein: ASSLGSTGGEETQY
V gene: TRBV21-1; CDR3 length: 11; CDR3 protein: ATGTGAFLPLH
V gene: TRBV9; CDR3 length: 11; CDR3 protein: ASSVDMNTEAF
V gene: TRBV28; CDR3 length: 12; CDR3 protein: ASSLSTDLYGYT
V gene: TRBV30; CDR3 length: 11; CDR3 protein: AWSLTGDSPLH
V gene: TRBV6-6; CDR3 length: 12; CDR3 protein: ASRSGTEDSPLH
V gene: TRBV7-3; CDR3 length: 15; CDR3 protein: ASRRIPGLGGRGEQY
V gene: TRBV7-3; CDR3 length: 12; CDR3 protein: ASSSGQGNNEQF
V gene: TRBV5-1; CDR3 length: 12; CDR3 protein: ASSSRGGQETQY
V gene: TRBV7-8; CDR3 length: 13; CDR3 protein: ASSLEPNYGNTIY
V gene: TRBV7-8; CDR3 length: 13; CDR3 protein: ASSFAARSATEAF
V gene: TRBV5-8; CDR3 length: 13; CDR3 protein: ASTLGGRSTDTQY
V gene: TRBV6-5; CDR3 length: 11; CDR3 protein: TAGGESQETQY
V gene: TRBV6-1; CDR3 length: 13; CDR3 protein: ASSRGGQGGMPLH
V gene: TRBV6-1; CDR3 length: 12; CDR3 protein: ASSVRTLGNTIY
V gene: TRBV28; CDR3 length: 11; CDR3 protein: ASSLLNTGELF
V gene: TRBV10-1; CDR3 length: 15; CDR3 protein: ASSELGTGESYTEAF
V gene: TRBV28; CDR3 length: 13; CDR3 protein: ASSRTSENTGELF